This TCR beta chain is drawn from a study of shared clonotypes between healthy human individuals. General observations from the study: Exclusively blood specimens were collected; tissue repertoires likely differ. What naive subsets generally showed was a larger estimated richness than memory subsets showed.

In the case of this clone: The antigen is unknown. Other DNA sequences in this sample translate to the same CDR3.

The germline gives CDR1 GTSNPN, CDR2 SVGIG (reference sequence). The CDR3 runs 14 residues. The ends were cut back, 0 bases at V and 2 bases at J, with 11 bases in the middle. Original processing methods: Filtering differed for immunoSEQ, which gave only junction sequences without quality scores. This table comes from immunoSEQ multiplex PCR, and its TCRdb copy is limited to in-frame clones, with some not included. V and J calls and clone size follow that table, whereas D and trimming were derived from the DNA. This sample has nearly 2 million clones, with about 94% found just once. Positively selected for CCR7, the CD45RO-negative cells used as naive CD8 cells excluded terminally differentiated effector memory CD45RA+ cells. Healthy HIV-negative adults with no recent acute infections or vaccinations were recruited as donors.

The specimen was naive CD8+ T cells sorted from blood. This receptor was taken from a man younger than 35 in good health. This chain uses TRBV30 with TRBJ2-7; D perhaps matches TRBD1 (5 bases). The CDR3 region is CAWSVGTGPYEQYF. In DNA, the CDR3 is TGTGCCTGGAGTGTTGGTACAGGCCCCTACGAGCAGTACTTC.